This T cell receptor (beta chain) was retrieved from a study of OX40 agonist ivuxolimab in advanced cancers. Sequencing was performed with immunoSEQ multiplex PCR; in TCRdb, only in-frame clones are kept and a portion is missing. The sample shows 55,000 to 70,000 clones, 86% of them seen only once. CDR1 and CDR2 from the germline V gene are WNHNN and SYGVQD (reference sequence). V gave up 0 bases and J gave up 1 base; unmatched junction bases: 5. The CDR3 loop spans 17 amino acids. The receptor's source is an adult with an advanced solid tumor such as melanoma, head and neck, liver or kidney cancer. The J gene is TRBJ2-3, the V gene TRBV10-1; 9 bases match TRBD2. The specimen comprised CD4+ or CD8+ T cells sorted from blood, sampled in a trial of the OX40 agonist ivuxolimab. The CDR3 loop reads CASSESTAGGRTDTQYF. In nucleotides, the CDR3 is TGCGCCAGCAGTGAGTCGACGGCGGGGGGGCGCACAGATACGCAGTATTTT.